Each of the 23 T cell receptor beta chains below was sequenced from the same sample in a study of blood T cell repertoires in COVID-19. This table comes from immunoSEQ multiplex PCR, and its TCRdb copy is limited to in-frame clones, with some not included. The sample records approximately 260,000 clones, 89% being singletons. The specimen was peripheral blood. The receptors shown here come from a man aged 45-65 years with acute or convalescent COVID-19.

This sequence joins TRBV27 and TRBJ2-7; 8 bases are a match to TRBD1. Per germline, CDR1 MNHEY and CDR2 SMNVEV (reference sequence). The CDR3 extends over 15 amino acids. Trimming at V came to 5 bases and at J to 0 bases, leaving 6 bases not matched to a gene. The CDR3 sequence is CASSRTGHISYEQYF. Written as DNA, the CDR3 is TGTGCCAGCAGTCGGACAGGGCACATCTCCTACGAGCAGTACTTC.

This chain links TRBV6-5 with TRBJ2-3; 8 nucleotides agree with TRBD2. Germline values: CDR1 MNHEY, CDR2 SVGAGI. V lost 0 bases to trimming and J lost 10 bases; unmatched junction nucleotides: 9. CDR3 length equals 15 residues. CDR3 sequence (DNA): TGTGCCAGCAGTTACTCGAATACCCCTAGCGGGCCGCAGTATTTT. Protein sequence: CASSYSNTPSGPQYF.

The chain joins TRBV9 to TRBJ1-2; D is undetermined. The CDR3 is made up of 14 amino acids. V was cut by 6 bases and J by 4 bases, with 16 bases left in between. Germline-derived CDR1 and CDR2 are SGDLS and YYNGEE. The CDR3 DNA reads TGTGCCAGCACCCTGGGCGAGGGAATCTATGGCTACACCTTC. It is translated as CASTLGEGIYGYTF.

The chain recombines TRBV18 with TRBJ2-7; TRBD1 matches at 8 bases. Losses at the gene ends were 4 bases for V and 5 bases for J; bases not matched to a gene: 1. The CDR3 length is 12 residues. The germline V gene has CDR1 KGHSH and CDR2 LQKENI. The DNA for the CDR3 is TGTGCCAGCTCACTGACAGGGGACGAGCAGTACTTC. Translated, it gives CASSLTGDEQYF.

V gene TRBV5-6 combines with J gene TRBJ2-7; a weak D match, TRBD2 (7 bases). The V gene's germline CDR1 is SGHDT and CDR2 YYEEEE. CDR3 length equals 15 residues. The V and J ends lost 1 base and 2 bases respectively, with 13 bases between them. The CDR3 coding sequence is TGTGCCAGCAGCTTGCAGCGGGACACCCCCTACGAGCAGTACTTC. It yields the protein CASSLQRDTPYEQYF.

CDR3 in DNA: TGTGCCAGCAGGAGGGGGGGCAGCCATCAGGTCGGCGAGCAGTACTTC. It yields the protein CASRRGGSHQVGEQYF. This rearrangement joins TRBV5-4 to TRBJ2-7, with D possibly being TRBD2 (7 bases). The CDR3 spans 16 residues. Trimming cost V 5 bases and J 6 bases, with 24 bases left between them. Looked up from germline, CDR1 is SGHNT and CDR2 is YYREEE (reference sequence). Together with reference TRBV5-4 and TRBJ2-7, the CDR3 gives the full variable domain: ETGVTQSPTHLIKTRGQQVTLRCSSQSGHNTVSWYQQALGQGPQFIFQYYREEENGRGNFPPRFSGLQFPNYSSELNVNALELDDSALYLCASRRGGSHQVGEQYFGPGTRLTVT.

V gene TRBV7-9 combines with J gene TRBJ2-3; D is unresolved. Trimming pared 1 base from V and 0 bases from J, leaving 5 bases between. The germline V gene encodes CDR1 SEHNR and CDR2 FQNEAQ (reference sequence). There are 14 residues in the CDR3. The CDR3 DNA follows: TGTGCCAGCAGCTTAGGAGTAAGCACAGATACGCAGTATTTT. Residues: CASSLGVSTDTQYF.

This chain connects TRBV28 to TRBJ1-5, with 9 positions matching TRBD1. Per germline, CDR1 MDHEN and CDR2 SYDVKM. Losses at the gene ends were 7 bases for V and 0 bases for J; bases not matched to a gene: 7. This CDR3 spans 16 amino acids. DNA for the CDR3: TGTGCCAGCACGACAGGGGGACACCCTAGCAATCAGCCCCAGCATTTT. Its protein is CASTTGGHPSNQPQHF.

V and J are TRBV18 and TRBJ1-5; D is possibly TRBD1 (6 bases). The CDR3 contains 16 residues. From germline, CDR1 is KGHSH and CDR2 LQKENI. Trimming left V 6 bases short and J 2 bases short, with 17 bases between. The CDR3 bases are TGTGCCAGCTCCAGAACCGAATCAGGGGGCAATCAGCCCCAGCATTTT. Protein sequence: CASSRTESGGNQPQHF.

The rearrangement uses TRBV19 and TRBJ2-2; 7 bases line up with TRBD2. This CDR3 contains 17 residues. V trimming: 3 bases; J trimming: 0 bases; junction bases outside the gene matches: 7. CDR1 and CDR2 (germline): LNHDA, SQIVND (reference sequence). Written as DNA, the CDR3 is TGTGCCAGTAGTATCCCAGCGGGGCCTACGAACACCGGGGAGCTGTTTTTT. Encoded protein: CASSIPAGPTNTGELFF.

Here the CDR3 reads CASSSGGTGSHEQYF. In DNA form, the CDR3 reads TGTGCCAGCAGTTCCGGCGGGACAGGGTCCCACGAGCAGTACTTC. The genes are TRBV6-5 and TRBJ2-7, with 9 bases aligning to TRBD1. This CDR3 is 15 amino acids long. After removal of 4 bases from V and 5 bases from J, the junction contained 9 bases not matched to a gene. Germline V gene lookup returns CDR1 MNHEY and CDR2 SVGAGI.

This chain uses TRBV2 with TRBJ1-6; TRBD1 might be the D (6 bases). Germline V gives CDR1 SNHLY, CDR2 FYNNEI. Trimming cost V 6 bases and J 7 bases, with 13 bases left between them. There are 14 residues in the CDR3. In DNA form, the CDR3 reads TGTGCCAGCAGCCAACAGGGCAGCAATTCACCCCTCCACTTT. This sequence encodes CASSQQGSNSPLHF.

This clone was recorded at least ten times. The chain uses TRBV19 and TRBJ2-5; 14 bases are a match to TRBD2. Trimming took 2 bases from V and 5 from J; bases not matched to a gene: 4. This CDR3 contains 16 residues. Germline V gene lookup returns CDR1 LNHDA and CDR2 SQIVND (reference sequence). CDR3 loop: CASSIRTSGGLETQYF. In nucleotides, the CDR3 is TGTGCCAGTAGTATACGGACTAGCGGGGGGTTGGAGACCCAGTACTTC.

J is TRBJ2-7 and V is TRBV3-1 (or the pseudogene TRBV3-2); D is undetermined. With 2 bases removed from V and 2 bases from J, the gap between germline ends came to 10 bases. Germline V gene sequence: CDR1 LGHDT, CDR2 YNNKEL (reference sequence). The CDR3 has 14 amino acids. CDR3 sequence reads: CASSQLAATYEQYF. The CDR3 region has the DNA TGTGCCAGCAGCCAACTGGCAGCGACCTACGAGCAGTACTTC.

The chain links TRBV30 to TRBJ1-6; 7 nucleotides align to TRBD1. Germline V gene data show CDR1 as GTSNPN and CDR2 as SVGIG (reference sequence). The CDR3 contains 13 residues. Unmatched junction bases numbered 11, after V lost 5 bases and J lost 13 bases. CDR3: CAWDLTGTTPLHF. The DNA of the CDR3 is TGTGCCTGGGACCTGACAGGGACCACGCCCCTCCACTTT.

The gene calls are TRBV3-1 (or the pseudogene TRBV3-2) and TRBJ2-5, with D unresolved. V was pared by 0 bases and J by 0 bases, with 8 bases between. The CDR3 extends over 15 amino acids. CDR1 LGHDT and CDR2 YNNKEL come from the germline V gene (reference sequence). CDR3 bases: TGTGCCAGCAGCCAAGAGAGATACTACCAAGAGACCCAGTACTTC. It is translated as CASSQERYYQETQYF.

The chain links TRBV3-1 (or the pseudogene TRBV3-2) to TRBJ2-5, with 12 bases matching TRBD2. The V segment lost 1 base and the J segment 2 bases; nucleotides outside the gene matches: 5. Germline CDR1 is LGHDT and CDR2 is YNNKEL (reference sequence). The length of the CDR3 is 17 residues. The CDR3 bases are TGTGCCAGCAGCCAAGGACTAGCGGGGGCGAAACAAGAGACCCAGTACTTC. Translated, it gives CASSQGLAGAKQETQYF.

The chain combines TRBV29-1 with TRBJ2-1; D possibly corresponds to TRBD1 (6 bases). The germline V gene has CDR1 SQVTM and CDR2 ANQGSEA. The V gene lost 4 bases and the J gene lost 6 bases, with 16 bases spanning the gap. The CDR3 has 14 residues. The CDR3 DNA reads TGCAGCGTTGCAGACAGGCTTCACGTCAATGAGCAGTTCTTC. As protein: CSVADRLHVNEQFF.

In this sample, this clone turned up a few times. The CDR3 here is CASGLDPYEQYF. CDR3 coding DNA: TGCGCCAGCGGACTAGATCCCTACGAGCAGTACTTC. The chain couples TRBV5-1 to TRBJ2-7; 7 nucleotides line up with TRBD2. Germline-derived CDR1 and CDR2 are SGHRS and YFSETQ. The CDR3 is made up of 12 amino acids. Trimming took 7 bases from V and 2 from J; bases not matched to a gene: 3.

This clone was found a few times. The chain has TRBV20-1 and TRBJ2-7, with TRBD2 as a possible D gene (5 bases). From germline, CDR1 is DFQATT and CDR2 SNEGSKA (reference sequence). This CDR3 has 11 residues. V shed 3 bases and J shed 4 bases, with 7 bases lying between them. CDR3 DNA: TGCAGTGCTAGCCCGGGGTACGAGCAGTACTTC. Translated: CSASPGYEQYF.

The chain carries TRBV29-1 and TRBJ1-1; D call uncertain. V shed 3 bases and J shed 2 bases, with 10 bases lying between them. From germline, CDR1 is SQVTM and CDR2 ANQGSEA. This CDR3 has 13 amino acids. CDR3 sequence reads: CSVDSGLNTEAFF. In DNA form, the CDR3 reads TGCAGCGTTGATTCTGGGCTTAACACTGAAGCTTTCTTT.

This CDR3 reads CASRPNRDEQFF. The CDR3 DNA reads as TGTGCCAGCAGACCAAACAGGGATGAGCAGTTCTTC. The chain is built from TRBV12-3 or TRBV12-4 and TRBJ2-1, with D possibly matching TRBD1 (6 bases). The CDR3 has 12 amino acids. With 6 bases removed from V and 8 bases from J, the gap between germline ends came to 11 bases.

The V call is TRBV2, the J call TRBJ1-5; D is unclear. Trimming removed 10 bases at V and 4 bases at J, with 17 bases between. CDR3 length equals 14 residues. Per germline, CDR1 SNHLY and CDR2 FYNNEI. The CDR3 spells CATGGGLGNQPQHF. CDR3 coding DNA: TGTGCCACCGGAGGAGGGTTGGGAAATCAGCCCCAGCATTTT.